Listed here is a single T cell receptor (beta chain). Sample treatment: randomized to nivolumab then ipilimumab (arm A) or the reverse (arm B). No patient had prior DNA-damaging chemotherapy. Live CD3+CD8+ CD19− CD56− cells were sorted from PBMCs. The record originates from a study of sequential checkpoint blockade in melanoma. Study background: Each arm's sequence ended with maintenance nivolumab.

The protocol was immunoSEQ multiplex PCR, while the TCRdb copy is restricted to in-frame clones and leaves out a portion. Of fewer than 10,000 clones detected, about 92% appear once; the ten largest clones hold 14% to 15%. The V gene end was trimmed by 4 bases and the J gene end by 6 bases; junction bases not matched to a gene: 7. CDR1 SGHTA and CDR2 FQGNSA come from the germline V gene. The CDR3 has 16 amino acids. Material: CD8+ T cells sorted from blood (inferred from file names), obtained from a patient given nivolumab and ipilimumab in sequence. The TCR comes from a human donor with melanoma. This chain joins TRBV7-2 and TRBJ2-7; 15 bases match TRBD2. CDR3 residues: CASSWMGTSGRTEQYF. The CDR3 nucleotides are TGTGCCAGCAGCTGGATGGGGACTAGCGGGAGGACCGAGCAGTACTTC.